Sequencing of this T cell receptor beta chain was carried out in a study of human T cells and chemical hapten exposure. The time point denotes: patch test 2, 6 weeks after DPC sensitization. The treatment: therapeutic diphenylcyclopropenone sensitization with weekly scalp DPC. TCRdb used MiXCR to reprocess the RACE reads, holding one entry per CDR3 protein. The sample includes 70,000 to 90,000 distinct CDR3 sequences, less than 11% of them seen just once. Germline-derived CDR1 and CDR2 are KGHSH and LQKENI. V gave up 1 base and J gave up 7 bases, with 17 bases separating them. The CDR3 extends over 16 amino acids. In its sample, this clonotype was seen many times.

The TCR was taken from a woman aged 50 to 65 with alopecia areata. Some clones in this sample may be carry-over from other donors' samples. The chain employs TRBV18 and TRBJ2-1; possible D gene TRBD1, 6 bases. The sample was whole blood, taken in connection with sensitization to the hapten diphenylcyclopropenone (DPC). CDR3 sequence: CASSPRWDTGANEQFF. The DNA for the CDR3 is TGTGCCAGCTCACCACGCTGGGACACCGGGGCAAATGAGCAGTTCTTC. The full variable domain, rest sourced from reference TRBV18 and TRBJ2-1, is NAGVMQNPRHLVRRRGQEARLRCSPMKGHSHVYWYRQLPEEGLKFMVYLQKENIIDESGMPKERFSAEFPKEGPSILRIQQVVRGDSAAYFCASSPRWDTGANEQFFGPGTRLTVL.